These 26 T cell receptor beta chains originate from one sample sequenced in a study of OX40 agonist ivuxolimab in advanced cancers. Generated by immunoSEQ multiplex PCR, the TCRdb table keeps only in-frame clones and is missing some. The profile covers 60,000 to 65,000 clones, with approximately 90% appearing a single time and more than 10% taken by the ten largest. This specimen was CD4+ or CD8+ T cells sorted from blood, taken in a trial of the OX40 agonist ivuxolimab. The receptors were sampled from an adult with an advanced solid tumor such as melanoma, head and neck, liver or kidney cancer.

The V call is TRBV29-1, the J call TRBJ2-1; 8 bases agree with TRBD2. The CDR3 totals 11 residues. The V gene end was trimmed by 7 bases and the J gene end by 12 bases; junction bases not matched to a gene: 8. The germline CDR1 and CDR2 sequences are SQVTM and ANQGSEA. The CDR3 loop reads CSAGGEGGQFF. The CDR3 bases are TGCAGCGCGGGAGGGGAGGGAGGGCAGTTCTTC.

The chain employs TRBV2 and TRBJ2-7; D is unresolved. The CDR3 has 13 amino acids. Trimming took 1 base from V and 4 from J, leaving 8 bases between them. Germline V lookup: CDR1 SNHLY, CDR2 FYNNEI. The CDR3 protein is CASSEEYMYEQYF. The CDR3 coding sequence is TGTGCCAGCAGTGAAGAGTACATGTACGAGCAGTACTTC.

This chain joins TRBV18 and TRBJ1-2; D possibly corresponds to TRBD1 (5 bases). The ends were cut back, 2 bases at V and 4 bases at J, with 14 bases in the middle. This CDR3 has 15 residues. Looked up from germline, CDR1 is KGHSH and CDR2 is LQKENI. CDR3 nucleotides: TGTGCCAGCTCACCAGGGCAGGGAAGTACCTATGGCTACACCTTC. Its protein is CASSPGQGSTYGYTF.

The chain uses TRBV5-6 and TRBJ1-2; 9 nucleotides match TRBD1. The CDR3 extends over 15 amino acids. With V trimmed by 2 bases and J by 8 bases, 10 bases remained unmatched. Germline CDR1 reads SGHDT; CDR2 reads YYEEEE. The CDR3 nucleotides are TGTGCCAGCAGCTTCCTAGGACAGGGGCAGGGCGGCTACACCTTC. Translation gives CASSFLGQGQGGYTF.

The V call is TRBV5-1, the J call TRBJ2-7; D is unclear. V was shortened by 1 base and J by 2 bases, with 19 bases between the two germline ends. The CDR3 contains 17 residues. CDR1 is SGHRS, CDR2 YFSETQ, per germline. CDR3 DNA: TGCGCCAGCAGCTTGAGGACGGTCCCCAGCATCCCCTACGAGCAGTACTTC. This gives the protein CASSLRTVPSIPYEQYF.

The rearrangement links TRBV2 to TRBJ2-7; no firm D call. Germline CDR1 SNHLY, CDR2 FYNNEI. This CDR3 comprises 13 residues. V shed 2 bases and J shed 0 bases, with 5 bases lying between them. CDR3 residues: CASSEPFSYEQYF. The CDR3, as DNA: TGTGCCAGCAGTGAACCTTTCTCCTACGAGCAGTACTTC.

This clone was observed a few times. The CDR3 region is CASALDYEQYF. Written as DNA, the CDR3 is TGTGCCAGCGCCCTGGACTACGAGCAGTACTTC. The V and J genes are TRBV2 and TRBJ2-7; no clear D gene. V lost 8 bases and J lost 3, with 8 bases in between. This CDR3 is built from 11 residues. Germline V gene lookup returns CDR1 SNHLY and CDR2 FYNNEI.

V gene TRBV9 combines with J gene TRBJ1-2; D gene uncertain. V was trimmed by 4 bases and J by 1 base, leaving 14 bases between them. Per the germline V gene, CDR1 is SGDLS and CDR2 is YYNGEE. The CDR3 length is 15 residues. CDR3 sequence (DNA): TGTGCCAGCAGCTTCCGACCTCATATTAACTATGGCTACACCTTC. Its translation: CASSFRPHINYGYTF.

The chain couples TRBV13 to TRBJ1-5; D uncertain. V shed 5 bases and J shed 3 bases, with 5 bases lying between them. Germline V gives CDR1 PRHDT, CDR2 FYEKMQ (reference sequence). The CDR3 is 12 residues long. DNA of the CDR3: TGTGCCAGCAGCACTAACAATCAGCCCCAGCATTTT. This gives the protein CASSTNNQPQHF. Based on the CDR3 plus reference TRBV13 and TRBJ1-5, the full variable domain is AAGVIQSPRHLIKEKRETATLKCYPIPRHDTVYWYQQGPGQDPQFLISFYEKMQSDKGSIPDRFSAQQFSDYHSELNMSSLELGDSALYFCASSTNNQPQHFGDGTRLSIL.

This chain links TRBV27 with TRBJ2-5; D possibly corresponds to TRBD1 (5 bases). Looked up from germline, CDR1 is MNHEY and CDR2 is SMNVEV (reference sequence). There are 17 residues in the CDR3. V was shortened by 2 bases and J by 7 bases, with 23 bases between the two germline ends. CDR3: CASSLRQLGVPNMTQYF. In DNA form, the CDR3 reads TGTGCCAGCAGTTTACGTCAGCTAGGGGTTCCCAATATGACCCAGTACTTC.

The chain recombines TRBV7-8 with TRBJ2-7, with D unresolved. The CDR3 runs to 13 residues. V was cut by 4 bases and J by 2 bases, with 9 bases left in between. CDR1 and CDR2 from the germline V gene are SGHVS and FQNEAQ. The CDR3 is CASSYGHTYEQYF. CDR3 DNA: TGTGCCAGCAGCTACGGGCACACCTACGAGCAGTACTTC.

The chain uses TRBV10-3 and TRBJ2-7, with a tentative D call TRBD1 (5 bases). This CDR3 is built from 15 residues. CDR1 and CDR2 (germline): ENHRY, SYGVKD. V lost 7 bases to trimming and J lost 5 bases, with 21 bases between them. The CDR3 is CAINGAKLGTDEQYF. CDR3 sequence (DNA): TGTGCCATCAATGGGGCAAAGTTAGGTACGGACGAGCAGTACTTC.

The chain uses TRBV5-4 and TRBJ2-1, with D uncertain. The CDR3 loop spans 14 amino acids. The ends were cut back, 5 bases at V and 4 bases at J, with 13 bases in the middle. Germline loops: CDR1 SGHNT, CDR2 YYREEE (reference sequence). CDR3 sequence (DNA): TGTGCCAGCAGTCTCCAACCCAATTACAATGAGCAGTTCTTC. This gives the protein CASSLQPNYNEQFF.

The chain employs TRBV27 and TRBJ2-5; D is perhaps TRBD1 (6 bases). Germline CDR1 reads MNHEY; CDR2 reads SMNVEV (reference sequence). The CDR3 runs 13 residues. V was trimmed by 4 bases and J by 5 bases, leaving 11 bases between them. For the CDR3, the DNA is TGTGCCAGCAGTTACAGGGCAGGGGAGACCCAGTACTTC. Amino acid sequence: CASSYRAGETQYF.

This chain links TRBV5-5 with TRBJ2-7; no definite D call. The CDR3 length is 15 residues. V dropped 4 bases and J dropped 3 bases, with 17 bases sitting between them. Per germline, CDR1 SGHKS and CDR2 YYEKEE (reference sequence). CDR3 region: CASSPPTAVDYEQYF. The DNA for the CDR3 is TGTGCCAGCAGCCCGCCCACGGCGGTAGACTACGAGCAGTACTTC. The full variable domain, its missing parts supplied by reference TRBV5-5 and TRBJ2-7, is DAGVTQSPTHLIKTRGQQVTLRCSPISGHKSVSWYQQVLGQGPQFIFQYYEKEERGRGNFPDRFSARQFPNYSSELNVNALLLGDSALYLCASSPPTAVDYEQYFGPGTRLTVT.

The genes are TRBV11-2 and TRBJ2-1; 10 positions agree with TRBD1. Germline lookup yields CDR1 SGHAT and CDR2 FQNNGV. The length of the CDR3 is 15 residues. V lost 3 bases and J lost 7; bases outside the gene matches: 6. The CDR3 region has the DNA TGTGCCAGCAGCTTCTTGACAGGGGGCGCGAATGAGCAGTTCTTC. Its translation is CASSFLTGGANEQFF.

V gene TRBV5-1 combines with J gene TRBJ2-5; tentatively, D is TRBD1 (6 bases). This CDR3 contains 13 residues. The germline gives CDR1 SGHRS, CDR2 YFSETQ. Trimming took 2 bases from V and 5 from J, leaving 10 bases between them. CDR3 residues: CASSFRGWETQYF. The CDR3 bases are TGCGCCAGCAGCTTCAGGGGTTGGGAGACCCAGTACTTC.

V and J are TRBV28 and TRBJ2-1; D call uncertain. The length of the CDR3 is 14 residues. The V end lost 7 bases, the J end lost 1 base, and 11 bases lay between the germline ends. Germline CDR1 reads MDHEN; CDR2 reads SYDVKM. CDR3 loop: CASNPLDSYNEQFF. CDR3 in DNA: TGTGCCAGCAATCCCCTAGATTCCTACAATGAGCAGTTCTTC.

This clone was seen a single time. The genes are TRBV4-2 and TRBJ1-2; a possible D gene is TRBD1 (5 bases). CDR1 is LGHNA, CDR2 YNFKEQ, per germline. The CDR3 length is 13 residues. Trimming shortened V by 2 bases and J by 4 bases, and 8 bases separated the two germline ends. The CDR3 DNA follows: TGTGCCAGCAGCCAAAAGGGGACCTATGGCTACACCTTC. Amino acid sequence: CASSQKGTYGYTF.

J is TRBJ2-7 and V is TRBV18; 8 nucleotides align to TRBD1. Looked up from germline, CDR1 is KGHSH and CDR2 is LQKENI. The junction had 1 base not matched to a gene; V was cut back by 4 bases and J by 5 bases. The CDR3 sequence is 12 residues long. The CDR3 spells CASSQQGDEQYF. CDR3 coding DNA: TGTGCCAGCTCACAACAGGGGGACGAGCAGTACTTC.

Turning to this clone: The same CDR3 is also encoded by other DNA sequences in this sample. In nucleotides, the CDR3 is TGTGCCAGCAGTTTTATAGCCCCCAATCAGCCCCAGCATTTT. Protein product: CASSFIAPNQPQHF. The rearrangement uses TRBV28 and TRBJ1-5; D not resolved. The CDR3 is 14 residues long. Germline V gene sequence: CDR1 MDHEN, CDR2 SYDVKM. With 3 bases removed from V and 3 bases from J, the gap between germline ends came to 9 bases.

V is TRBV6-4 and J is TRBJ2-2, with D maybe TRBD2 (5 bases). CDR1 and CDR2 (germline): MRHNA, SNTAGT. V was clipped by 5 bases and J by 4 bases, with 17 bases between them. The CDR3 length is 16 residues. In DNA, the CDR3 is TGTGCCAGCAGTCCCCAACGCGGGTATGGCACCGGGGAGCTGTTTTTT. This encodes CASSPQRGYGTGELFF.

V is TRBV4-1 and J is TRBJ2-7; D gene uncertain. This CDR3 has 13 amino acids. Germline values: CDR1 MGHRA, CDR2 YSYEKL. Trimming pared 1 base from V and 5 bases from J, leaving 9 bases between. The DNA of the CDR3 is TGCGCCAGCAGCCAAGGGAACGTCCACGAGCAGTACTTC. Translated, it gives CASSQGNVHEQYF.

Here the CDR3 DNA reads TGTGCCCCTCGGCGGCGGCTCTACGAGCAGTACTTC. Amino acids: CAPRRRLYEQYF. V and J are TRBV7-9 and TRBJ2-7; no clear D. This CDR3 region has 12 residues. The germline V gene has CDR1 SEHNR and CDR2 FQNEAQ (reference sequence). V shed 11 bases and J shed 3 bases, with 14 bases lying between them.

This chain connects TRBV7-8 to TRBJ2-5, with no clear D. V was cut by 1 base and J by 5 bases, with 8 bases left in between. CDR1 and CDR2 from the germline V gene are SGHVS and FQNEAQ. The length of the CDR3 is 13 residues. Here the CDR3 DNA reads TGTGCCAGCAGCTTAGTTAGTAGGGAGACCCAGTACTTC. This gives the protein CASSLVSRETQYF.

The V gene is TRBV2, the J gene TRBJ1-1; tentatively, D is TRBD1 (5 bases). V shed 8 bases and J shed 3 bases, with 10 bases lying between them. This CDR3 has 12 residues. Per germline, CDR1 SNHLY and CDR2 FYNNEI. The CDR3 loop reads CASRAGHTEAFF. CDR3 sequence (DNA): TGTGCCAGCCGGGCAGGGCACACTGAAGCTTTCTTT. Filled out from reference TRBV2 and TRBJ1-1, the complete variable domain reads EPEVTQTPSHQVTQMGQEVILRCVPISNHLYFYWYRQILGQKVEFLVSFYNNEISEKSEIFDDQFSVERPDGSNFTLKIRSTKLEDSAMYFCASRAGHTEAFFGQGTRLTVV.